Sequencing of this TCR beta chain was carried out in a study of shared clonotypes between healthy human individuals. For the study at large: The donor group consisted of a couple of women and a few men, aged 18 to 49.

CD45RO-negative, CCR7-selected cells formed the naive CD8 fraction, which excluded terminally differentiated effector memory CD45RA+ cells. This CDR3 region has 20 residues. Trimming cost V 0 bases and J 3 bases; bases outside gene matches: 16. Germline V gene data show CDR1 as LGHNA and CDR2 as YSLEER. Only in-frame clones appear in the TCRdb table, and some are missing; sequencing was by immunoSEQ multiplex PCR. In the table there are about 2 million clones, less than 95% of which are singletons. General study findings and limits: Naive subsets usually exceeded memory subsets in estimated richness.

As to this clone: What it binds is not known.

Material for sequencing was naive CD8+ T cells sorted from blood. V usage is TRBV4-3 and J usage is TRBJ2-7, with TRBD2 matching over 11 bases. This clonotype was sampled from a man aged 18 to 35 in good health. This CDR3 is CASSQDHTSGSPLLGYEQYF. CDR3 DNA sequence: TGCGCCAGCAGCCAAGATCATACTAGCGGGAGCCCACTCCTGGGCTACGAGCAGTACTTC.